The 7 T cell receptor beta chains reported below all come from one sample, sequenced in a study of CD8 T cells in ankylosing spondylitis (dated by TCRdb to 2015 to 2018). Findings and caveats that apply to the study as a whole: Blood from ankylosing spondylitis patients appeared to be characterized by a TCR beta motif composed of under ten highly homologous amino acid variants.

Libraries were made using 5' RACE. Sequenced on an Illumina HiSeq 2500. TCRdb redid the processing of the public reads, applying fastp at Q25 and MiXCR, and retained in-frame beta chains. Entries that share a CDR3 protein sequence are merged under the most common genes and DNA. The sample table holds more than 250,000 distinct CDR3 sequences, of which roughly 8% were seen once. Together, the top ten hold roughly 15% of the sample. The antigens these receptors bind are not known. Material for sequencing was blood, either unsorted or a sorted T cell fraction (not recorded which). The source of these receptors is a male donor with ankylosing spondylitis.

The genes are TRBV7-3 and TRBJ2-3; 9 nucleotides agree with TRBD1. Looked up from germline, CDR1 is SGHTA and CDR2 is FQGTGA. J lost 6 bases, V lost 5 bases, and 6 bases had no gene match. This CDR3 comprises 14 residues. CDR3 in amino acids: CASSMDRGSDTQYF. In nucleotides, the CDR3 is TGTGCCAGCAGCATGGACAGGGGTTCCGATACGCAGTATTTT.

This clonotype was seen only a few times. The chain employs TRBV28 and TRBJ2-3; D gene ambiguous. This CDR3 is built from 14 residues. The ends were cut back, 8 bases at V and 3 bases at J, with 15 bases in the middle. Germline V gives CDR1 MDHEN, CDR2 SYDVKM. CDR3 sequence (DNA): TGTGCCAGCTCCGGAGAGATTAATACAGATACGCAGTATTTT. This translates into CASSGEINTDTQYF.

Only a few counts were recorded for this clonotype. The V gene is TRBV7-9, the J gene TRBJ1-3; 7 bases fit TRBD1. This CDR3 region has 15 residues. V lost 4 bases to trimming and J lost 4 bases; unmatched junction nucleotides: 7. CDR1 is SEHNR, CDR2 FQNEAQ, per germline (reference sequence). The CDR3 DNA sequence: TGTGCCAGCAGCTGGCCGCAGGGGGGAGGAAACACCATATATTTT. As protein: CASSWPQGGGNTIYF. The entire variable domain, with the rest obtained from reference TRBV7-9 and TRBJ1-3, is as follows: DTGVSQNPRHKITKRGQNVTFRCDPISEHNRLYWYRQTLGQGPEFLTYFQNEAQLEKSRLLSDRFSAERPKGSFSTLEIQRTEQGDSAMYLCASSWPQGGGNTIYFGEGSWLTVV.

The sample holds a few counts of this clonotype. The CDR3 DNA follows: TGTGCCAGCAGTGATTCTAGCGGGAGTGGTGAGCAGTTCTTC. Residues: CASSDSSGSGEQFF. The V gene is TRBV2, the J gene TRBJ2-1; 10 positions agree with TRBD2. CDR1 and CDR2 (germline): SNHLY, FYNNEI. The CDR3 spans 14 residues. J was trimmed by 9 bases and V by 3 bases; bases with no gene match: 5.

This clonotype appeared a few times. CDR3 nucleotide sequence: TGCGCCAGCAGCTTGGTATTCGCAGGGGGGTATGAGCAGTTCTTC. This sequence encodes CASSLVFAGGYEQFF. J is TRBJ2-1 and V is TRBV5-1, with D maybe TRBD1 (7 bases). V lost 0 bases, J lost 8 bases, and 15 bases lay in between. This CDR3 is 15 amino acids long. Germline V gene lookup returns CDR1 SGHRS and CDR2 YFSETQ.

This clonotype was seen many times. V is TRBV5-1 and J is TRBJ2-3, with TRBD2 identical over 11 bases. The CDR3 sequence is 15 residues long. The germline V gene encodes CDR1 SGHRS and CDR2 YFSETQ. The trim removed 4 bases at V and 4 bases at J, leaving 5 bases unmatched. DNA of the CDR3: TGCGCCAGCAGCAGAACTAGCGGGAGCGCAGATACGCAGTATTTT. This translates into CASSRTSGSADTQYF.

In its sample, this clonotype was seen a few times. V usage is TRBV20-1 and J usage is TRBJ1-4; TRBD1 is a possible D gene (5 bases). The V end lost 6 bases, the J end lost 8 bases, and 19 bases lay between the germline ends. This CDR3 contains 14 residues. Looked up from germline, CDR1 is DFQATT and CDR2 is SNEGSKA (reference sequence). The CDR3 coding sequence is TGCAGTGCCCCTTCAGACAGCAATAGCGAAAAACTGTTTTTT. Protein product: CSAPSDSNSEKLFF.